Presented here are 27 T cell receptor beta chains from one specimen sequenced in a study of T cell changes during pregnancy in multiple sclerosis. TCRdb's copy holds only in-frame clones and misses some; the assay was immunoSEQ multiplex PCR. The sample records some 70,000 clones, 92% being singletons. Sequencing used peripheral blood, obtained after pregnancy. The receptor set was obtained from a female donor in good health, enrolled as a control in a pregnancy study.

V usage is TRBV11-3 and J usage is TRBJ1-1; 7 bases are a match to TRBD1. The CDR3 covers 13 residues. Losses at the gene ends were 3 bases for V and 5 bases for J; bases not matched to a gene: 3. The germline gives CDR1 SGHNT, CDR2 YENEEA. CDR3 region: CASSFDRETEAFF. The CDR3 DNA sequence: TGTGCCAGCAGCTTTGACAGGGAGACTGAAGCTTTCTTT.

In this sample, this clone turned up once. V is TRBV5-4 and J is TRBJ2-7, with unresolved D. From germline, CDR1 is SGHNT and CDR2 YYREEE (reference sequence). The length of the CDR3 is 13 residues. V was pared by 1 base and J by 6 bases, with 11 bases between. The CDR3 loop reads CASSLYPSSEQYF. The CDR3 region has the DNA TGTGCCAGCAGCTTGTATCCTAGTAGCGAGCAGTACTTC.

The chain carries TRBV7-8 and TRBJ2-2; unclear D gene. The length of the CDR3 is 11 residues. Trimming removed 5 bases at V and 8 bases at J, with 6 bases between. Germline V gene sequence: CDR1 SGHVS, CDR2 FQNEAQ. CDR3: CASSPGGELFF. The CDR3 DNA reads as TGTGCCAGCAGCCCAGGAGGGGAGCTGTTTTTT.

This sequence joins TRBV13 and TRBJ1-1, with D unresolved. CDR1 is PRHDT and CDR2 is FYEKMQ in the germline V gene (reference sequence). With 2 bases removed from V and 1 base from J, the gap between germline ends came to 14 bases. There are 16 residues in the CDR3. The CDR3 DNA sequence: TGTGCCAGCAGCTTACGACGGGGTTGGGCGAACACTGAAGCTTTCTTT. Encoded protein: CASSLRRGWANTEAFF. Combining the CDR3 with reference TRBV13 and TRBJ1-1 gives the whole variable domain AAGVIQSPRHLIKEKRETATLKCYPIPRHDTVYWYQQGPGQDPQFLISFYEKMQSDKGSIPDRFSAQQFSDYHSELNMSSLELGDSALYFCASSLRRGWANTEAFFGQGTRLTVV.

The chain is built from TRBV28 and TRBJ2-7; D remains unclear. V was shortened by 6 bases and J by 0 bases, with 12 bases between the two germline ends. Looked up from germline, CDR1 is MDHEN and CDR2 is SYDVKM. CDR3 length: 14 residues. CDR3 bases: TGTGCCAGCAGCCCGCGGATGAGCTCCTACGAGCAGTACTTC. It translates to CASSPRMSSYEQYF. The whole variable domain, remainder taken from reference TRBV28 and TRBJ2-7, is DVKVTQSSRYLVKRTGEKVFLECVQDMDHENMFWYRQDPGLGLRLIYFSYDVKMKEKGDIPEGYSVSREKKERFSLILESASTNQTSMYLCASSPRMSSYEQYFGPGTRLTVT.

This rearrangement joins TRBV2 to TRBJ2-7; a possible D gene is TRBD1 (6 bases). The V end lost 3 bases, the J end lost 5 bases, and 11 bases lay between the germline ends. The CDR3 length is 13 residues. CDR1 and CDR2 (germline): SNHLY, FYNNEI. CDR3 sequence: CASSERQGNEQYF. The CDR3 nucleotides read TGTGCCAGCAGTGAGCGGCAGGGGAACGAGCAGTACTTC.

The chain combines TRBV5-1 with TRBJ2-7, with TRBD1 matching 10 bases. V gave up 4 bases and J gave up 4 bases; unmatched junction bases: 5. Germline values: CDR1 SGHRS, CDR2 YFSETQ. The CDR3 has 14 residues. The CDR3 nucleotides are TGCGCCAGCAGCACCGGACAGGGGGAGTACGAGCAGTACTTC. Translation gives CASSTGQGEYEQYF.

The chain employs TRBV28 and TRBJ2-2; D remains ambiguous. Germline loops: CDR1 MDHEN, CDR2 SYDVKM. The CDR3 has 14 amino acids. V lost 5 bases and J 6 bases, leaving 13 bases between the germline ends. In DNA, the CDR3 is TGTGCCAGCAGTCACCCGACTGATCCCGGGGAGCTGTTTTTT. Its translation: CASSHPTDPGELFF. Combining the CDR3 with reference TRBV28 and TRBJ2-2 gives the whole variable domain DVKVTQSSRYLVKRTGEKVFLECVQDMDHENMFWYRQDPGLGLRLIYFSYDVKMKEKGDIPEGYSVSREKKERFSLILESASTNQTSMYLCASSHPTDPGELFFGEGSRLTVL.

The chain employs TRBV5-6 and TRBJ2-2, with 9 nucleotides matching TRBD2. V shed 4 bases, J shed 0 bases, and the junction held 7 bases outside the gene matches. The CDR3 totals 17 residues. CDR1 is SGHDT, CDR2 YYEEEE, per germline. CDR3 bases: TGTGCCAGCAGCCGCGCCGGACTAGCGTCGAACACCGGGGAGCTGTTTTTT. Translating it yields CASSRAGLASNTGELFF.

CDR3 amino acids: CASSFKNGETQYF. CDR3 in DNA: TGTGCCAGCAGCTTCAAAAACGGAGAGACCCAGTACTTC. This chain joins TRBV11-3 and TRBJ2-5, with D uncertain. The CDR3 runs to 13 residues. V was shortened by 3 bases and J by 4 bases, with 9 bases between the two germline ends. From germline, CDR1 is SGHNT and CDR2 YENEEA.

The CDR3 nucleotides read TGTGCCAGCAGTGCCCCGGGACAGGGGGGTGATCAGCCCCAGCATTTT. Translating it yields CASSAPGQGGDQPQHF. This chain links TRBV2 with TRBJ1-5, with 11 bases aligning to TRBD1. V trimming: 4 bases; J trimming: 5 bases; junction bases outside the gene matches: 7. From germline, CDR1 is SNHLY and CDR2 FYNNEI. The CDR3 spans 16 residues.

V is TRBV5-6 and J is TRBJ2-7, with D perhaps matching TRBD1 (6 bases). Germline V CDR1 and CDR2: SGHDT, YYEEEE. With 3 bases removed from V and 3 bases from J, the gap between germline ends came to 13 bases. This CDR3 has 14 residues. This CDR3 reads CASSSQGADYEQYF. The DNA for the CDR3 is TGTGCCAGCAGCTCACAGGGTGCCGACTACGAGCAGTACTTC. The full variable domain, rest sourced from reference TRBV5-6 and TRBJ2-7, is DAGVTQSPTHLIKTRGQQVTLRCSPKSGHDTVSWYQQALGQGPQFIFQYYEEEERQRGNFPDRFSGHQFPNYSSELNVNALLLGDSALYLCASSSQGADYEQYFGPGTRLTVT.

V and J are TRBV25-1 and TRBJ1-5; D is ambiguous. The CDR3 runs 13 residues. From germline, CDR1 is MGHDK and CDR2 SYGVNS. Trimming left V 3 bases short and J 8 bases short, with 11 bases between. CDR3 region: CASSDPPGKPQHF. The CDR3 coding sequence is TGTGCCAGCAGTGACCCCCCGGGGAAGCCCCAGCATTTT.

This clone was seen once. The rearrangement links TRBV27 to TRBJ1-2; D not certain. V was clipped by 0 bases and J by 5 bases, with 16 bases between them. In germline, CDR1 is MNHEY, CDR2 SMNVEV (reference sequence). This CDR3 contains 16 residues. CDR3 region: CASSLSRSAIRYGYTF. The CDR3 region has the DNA TGTGCCAGCAGTTTATCGAGGTCCGCCATCCGGTATGGCTACACCTTC.

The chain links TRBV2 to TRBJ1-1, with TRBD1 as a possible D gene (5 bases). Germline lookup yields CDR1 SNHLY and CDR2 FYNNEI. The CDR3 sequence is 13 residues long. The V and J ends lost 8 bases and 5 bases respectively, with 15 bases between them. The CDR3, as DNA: TGTGCCAGCCGAGGGGAGGCGGGGACTGAAGCTTTCTTT. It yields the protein CASRGEAGTEAFF.

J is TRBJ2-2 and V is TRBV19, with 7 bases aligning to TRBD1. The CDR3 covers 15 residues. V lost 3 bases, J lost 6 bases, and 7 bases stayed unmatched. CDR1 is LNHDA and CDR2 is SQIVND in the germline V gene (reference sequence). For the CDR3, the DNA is TGTGCCAGTAGTATGGACGGGGACAGTGCCGGGGAGCTGTTTTTT. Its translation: CASSMDGDSAGELFF.

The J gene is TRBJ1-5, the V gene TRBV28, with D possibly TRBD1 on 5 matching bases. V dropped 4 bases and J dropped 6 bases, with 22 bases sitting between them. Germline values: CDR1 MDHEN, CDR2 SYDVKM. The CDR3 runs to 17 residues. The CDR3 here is CASSSYPQGGRPQPQHF. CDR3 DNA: TGTGCCAGCAGTTCCTACCCCCAGGGCGGGAGGCCTCAGCCCCAGCATTTT.

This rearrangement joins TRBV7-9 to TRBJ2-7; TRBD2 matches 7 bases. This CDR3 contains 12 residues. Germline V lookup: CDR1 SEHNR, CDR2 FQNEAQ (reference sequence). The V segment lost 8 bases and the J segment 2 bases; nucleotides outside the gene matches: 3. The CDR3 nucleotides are TGTGCCAGCGGGGGGGGTCCCTACGAGCAGTACTTC. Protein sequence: CASGGGPYEQYF.

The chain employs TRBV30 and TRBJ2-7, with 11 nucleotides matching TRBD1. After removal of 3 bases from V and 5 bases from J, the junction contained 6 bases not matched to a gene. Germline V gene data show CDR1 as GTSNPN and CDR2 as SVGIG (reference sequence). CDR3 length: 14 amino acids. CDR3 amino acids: CAWSRTGGVDEQYF. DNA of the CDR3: TGTGCCTGGAGCCGGACAGGGGGCGTCGACGAGCAGTACTTC.

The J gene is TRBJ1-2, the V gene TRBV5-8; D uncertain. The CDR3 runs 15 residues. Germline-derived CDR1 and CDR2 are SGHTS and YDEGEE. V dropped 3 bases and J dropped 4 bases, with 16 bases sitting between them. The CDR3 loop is CASSSPGGAGYGYTF. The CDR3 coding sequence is TGTGCCAGCAGCTCCCCGGGTGGAGCTGGCTATGGCTACACCTTC.

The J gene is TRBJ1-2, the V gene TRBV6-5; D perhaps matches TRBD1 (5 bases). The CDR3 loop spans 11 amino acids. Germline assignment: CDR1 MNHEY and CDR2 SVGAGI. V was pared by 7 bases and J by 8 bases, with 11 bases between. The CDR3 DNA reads TGTGCCAGCACCACGGGGGGAGGCTACACCTTC. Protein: CASTTGGGYTF.

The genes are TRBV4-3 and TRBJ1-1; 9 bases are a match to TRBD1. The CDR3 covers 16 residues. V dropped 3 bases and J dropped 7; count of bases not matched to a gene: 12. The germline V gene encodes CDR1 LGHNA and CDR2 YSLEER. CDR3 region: CASSQEWGQGWNEAFF. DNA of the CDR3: TGCGCCAGCAGCCAGGAATGGGGACAGGGCTGGAATGAAGCTTTCTTT.

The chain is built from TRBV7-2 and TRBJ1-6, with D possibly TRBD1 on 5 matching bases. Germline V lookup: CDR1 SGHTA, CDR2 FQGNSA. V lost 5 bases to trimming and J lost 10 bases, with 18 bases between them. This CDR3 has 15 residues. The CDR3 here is CASSRDGQGSSPLHF. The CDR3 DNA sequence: TGTGCCAGCAGCCGTGACGGGCAGGGTAGCTCACCCCTCCACTTT.

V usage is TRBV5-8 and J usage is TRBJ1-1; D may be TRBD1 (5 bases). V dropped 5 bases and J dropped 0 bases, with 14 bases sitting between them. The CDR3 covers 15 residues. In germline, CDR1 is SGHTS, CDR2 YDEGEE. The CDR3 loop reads CASRPTDGLNTEAFF. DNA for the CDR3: TGTGCCAGCAGGCCGACAGACGGGCTGAACACTGAAGCTTTCTTT.

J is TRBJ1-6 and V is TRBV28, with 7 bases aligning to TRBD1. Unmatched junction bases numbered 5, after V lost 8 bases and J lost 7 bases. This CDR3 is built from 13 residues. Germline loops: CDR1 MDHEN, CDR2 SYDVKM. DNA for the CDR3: TGTGCCAGCGTGCGGGACAGAAATTCACCCCTCCACTTT. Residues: CASVRDRNSPLHF.

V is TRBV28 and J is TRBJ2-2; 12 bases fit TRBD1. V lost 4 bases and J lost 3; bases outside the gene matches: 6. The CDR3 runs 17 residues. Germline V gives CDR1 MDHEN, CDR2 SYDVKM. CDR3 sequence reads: CASSSLGQGADTGELFF. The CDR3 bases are TGTGCCAGCAGTTCCTTGGGACAGGGGGCGGACACCGGGGAGCTGTTTTTT. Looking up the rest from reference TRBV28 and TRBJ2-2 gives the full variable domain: DVKVTQSSRYLVKRTGEKVFLECVQDMDHENMFWYRQDPGLGLRLIYFSYDVKMKEKGDIPEGYSVSREKKERFSLILESASTNQTSMYLCASSSLGQGADTGELFFGEGSRLTVL.

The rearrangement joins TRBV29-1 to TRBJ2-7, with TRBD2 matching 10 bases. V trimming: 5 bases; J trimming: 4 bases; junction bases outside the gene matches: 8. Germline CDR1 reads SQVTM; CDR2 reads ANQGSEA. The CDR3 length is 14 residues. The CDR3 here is CSVSSGRHAYEQYF. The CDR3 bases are TGCAGCGTTTCTAGCGGGAGACACGCGTACGAGCAGTACTTC.